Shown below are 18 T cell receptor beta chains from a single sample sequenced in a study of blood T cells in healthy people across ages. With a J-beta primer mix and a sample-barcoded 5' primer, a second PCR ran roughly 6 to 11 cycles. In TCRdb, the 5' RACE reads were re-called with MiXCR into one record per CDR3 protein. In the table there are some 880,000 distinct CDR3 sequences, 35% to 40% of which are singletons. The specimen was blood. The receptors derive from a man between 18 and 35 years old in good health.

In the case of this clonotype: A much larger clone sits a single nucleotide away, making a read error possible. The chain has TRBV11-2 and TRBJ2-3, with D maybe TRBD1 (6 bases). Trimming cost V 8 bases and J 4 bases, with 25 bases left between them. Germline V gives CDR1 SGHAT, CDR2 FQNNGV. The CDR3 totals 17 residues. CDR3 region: CASGRERGRGKSDTQYF. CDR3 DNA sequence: TGTGCCAGCGGCCGAGAGAGGGGCAGGGGAAAATCAGATACGCAGTATTTT.

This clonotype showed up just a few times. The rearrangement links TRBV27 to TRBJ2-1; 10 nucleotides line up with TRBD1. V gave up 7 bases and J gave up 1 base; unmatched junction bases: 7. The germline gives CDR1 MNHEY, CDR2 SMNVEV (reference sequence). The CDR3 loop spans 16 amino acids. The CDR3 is CASTPGTGVSYNEQFF. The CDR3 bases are TGTGCCAGCACCCCCGGGACAGGGGTTTCCTACAATGAGCAGTTCTTC.

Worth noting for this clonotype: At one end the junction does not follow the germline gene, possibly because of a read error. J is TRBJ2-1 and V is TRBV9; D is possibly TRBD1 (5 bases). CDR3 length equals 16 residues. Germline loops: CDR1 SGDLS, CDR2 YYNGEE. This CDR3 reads CVSSPYPAGLSNEQFF. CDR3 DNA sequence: TGTGTCAGCAGCCCATACCCCGCAGGGCTAAGCAATGAGCAGTTCTTC.

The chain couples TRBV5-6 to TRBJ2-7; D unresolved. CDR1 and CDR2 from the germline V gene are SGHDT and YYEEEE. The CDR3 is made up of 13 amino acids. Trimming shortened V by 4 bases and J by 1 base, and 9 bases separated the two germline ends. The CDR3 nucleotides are TGTGCCAGCAGCGCGGTGGGGTCCTACGAGCAGTACTTC. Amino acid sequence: CASSAVGSYEQYF.

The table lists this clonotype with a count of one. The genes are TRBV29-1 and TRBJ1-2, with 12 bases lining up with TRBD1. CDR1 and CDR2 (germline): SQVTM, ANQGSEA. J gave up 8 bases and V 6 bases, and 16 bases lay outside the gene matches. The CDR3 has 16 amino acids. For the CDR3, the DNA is TGCAGCGTCGGTCCCGGGACAGGGGGCAGTTTCGCGGGCTACACCTTC. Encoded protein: CSVGPGTGGSFAGYTF.

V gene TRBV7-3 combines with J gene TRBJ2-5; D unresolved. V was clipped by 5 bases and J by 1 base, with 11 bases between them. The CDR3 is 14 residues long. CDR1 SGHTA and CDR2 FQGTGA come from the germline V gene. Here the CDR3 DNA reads TGTGCCAGCAGCCGAAACGACGGCCAAGAGACCCAGTACTTC. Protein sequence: CASSRNDGQETQYF.

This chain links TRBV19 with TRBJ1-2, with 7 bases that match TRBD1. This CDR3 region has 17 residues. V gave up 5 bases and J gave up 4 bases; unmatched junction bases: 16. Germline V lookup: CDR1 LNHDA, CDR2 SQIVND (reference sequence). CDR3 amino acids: CASSPLAYRGPTYGYTF. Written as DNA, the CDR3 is TGTGCCAGTAGTCCCCTCGCCTACAGGGGACCAACCTATGGCTACACCTTC.

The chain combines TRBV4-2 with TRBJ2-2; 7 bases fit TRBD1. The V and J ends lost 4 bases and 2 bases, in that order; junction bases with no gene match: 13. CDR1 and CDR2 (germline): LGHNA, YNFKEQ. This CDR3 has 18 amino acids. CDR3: CASSPGEGAGRNTGELFF. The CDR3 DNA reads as TGTGCCAGCAGCCCTGGTGAGGGGGCCGGACGAAACACCGGGGAGCTGTTTTTT.

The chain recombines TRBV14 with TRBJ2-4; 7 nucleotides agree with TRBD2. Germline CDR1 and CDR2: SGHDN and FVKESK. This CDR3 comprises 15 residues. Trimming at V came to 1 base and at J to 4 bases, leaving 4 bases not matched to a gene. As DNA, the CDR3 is TGTGCCAGCAGCCAAGTAGCGGGCCCTAAAAACATTCAGTACTTC. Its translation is CASSQVAGPKNIQYF.

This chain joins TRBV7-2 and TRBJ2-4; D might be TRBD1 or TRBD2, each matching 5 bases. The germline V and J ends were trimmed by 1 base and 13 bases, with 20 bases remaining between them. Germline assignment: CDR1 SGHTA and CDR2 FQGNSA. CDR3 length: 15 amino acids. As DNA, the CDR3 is TGTGCCAGCAGCTTAGTTAGCGTCTCTTTGGGGGAGCAGTACTTC. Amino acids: CASSLVSVSLGEQYF.

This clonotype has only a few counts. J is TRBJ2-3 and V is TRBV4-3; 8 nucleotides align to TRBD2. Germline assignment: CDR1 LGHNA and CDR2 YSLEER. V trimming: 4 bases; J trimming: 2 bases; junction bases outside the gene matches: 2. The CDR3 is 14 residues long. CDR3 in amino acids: CASSRAGDTDTQYF. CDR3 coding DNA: TGCGCCAGCAGCCGAGCGGGGGACACAGATACGCAGTATTTT.

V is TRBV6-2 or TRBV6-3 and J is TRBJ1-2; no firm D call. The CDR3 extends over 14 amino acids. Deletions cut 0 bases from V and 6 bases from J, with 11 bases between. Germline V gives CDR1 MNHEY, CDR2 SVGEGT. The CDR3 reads CASSYSNSDDGYTF. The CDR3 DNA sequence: TGTGCCAGCAGTTACTCGAACTCCGACGATGGCTACACCTTC.

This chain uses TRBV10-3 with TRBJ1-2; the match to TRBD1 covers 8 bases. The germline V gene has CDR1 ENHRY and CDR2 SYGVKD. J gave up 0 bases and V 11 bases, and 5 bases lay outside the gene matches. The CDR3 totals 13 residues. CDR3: CAVTQGANYGYTF. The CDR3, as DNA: TGTGCCGTGACACAGGGGGCTAACTATGGCTACACCTTC.

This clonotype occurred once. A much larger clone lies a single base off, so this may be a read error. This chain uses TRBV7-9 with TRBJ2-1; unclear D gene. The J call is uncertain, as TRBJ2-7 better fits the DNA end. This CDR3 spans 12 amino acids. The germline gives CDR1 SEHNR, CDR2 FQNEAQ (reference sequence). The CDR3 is CVSSSETHEQYF. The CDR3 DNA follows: TGTGTCAGCAGCAGCGAAACCCACGAGCAGTACTTC.

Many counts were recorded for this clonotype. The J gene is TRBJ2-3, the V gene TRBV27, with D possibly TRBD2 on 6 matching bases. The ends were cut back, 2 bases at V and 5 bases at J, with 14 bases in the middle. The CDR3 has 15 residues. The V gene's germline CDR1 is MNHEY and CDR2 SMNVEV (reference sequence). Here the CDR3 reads CASSLNAGFVDTQYF. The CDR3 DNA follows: TGTGCCAGCAGTTTAAACGCGGGGTTCGTAGATACGCAGTATTTT.

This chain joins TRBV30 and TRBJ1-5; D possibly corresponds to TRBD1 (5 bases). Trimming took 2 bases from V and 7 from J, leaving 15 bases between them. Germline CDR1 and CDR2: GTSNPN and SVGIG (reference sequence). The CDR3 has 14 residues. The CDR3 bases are TGTGCCTGGAGTTCGGGGGGTCGGCGGCAGCCCCAGCATTTT. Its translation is CAWSSGGRRQPQHF.

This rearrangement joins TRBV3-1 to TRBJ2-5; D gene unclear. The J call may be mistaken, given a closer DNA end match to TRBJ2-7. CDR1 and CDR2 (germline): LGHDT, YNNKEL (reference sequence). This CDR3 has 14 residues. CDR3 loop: CASSQMGGTYEQYF. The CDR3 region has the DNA TGTGCCAGCAGCCAGATGGGCGGAACCTACGAGCAGTACTTC.

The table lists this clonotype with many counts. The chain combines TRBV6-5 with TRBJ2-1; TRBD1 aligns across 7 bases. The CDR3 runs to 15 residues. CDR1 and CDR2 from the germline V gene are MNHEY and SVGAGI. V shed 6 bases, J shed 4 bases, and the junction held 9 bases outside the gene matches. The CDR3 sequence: CASRSSGGLYNEQFF. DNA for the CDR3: TGTGCCAGCAGGAGCTCAGGGGGATTATACAATGAGCAGTTCTTC.